Listed here is a single T cell receptor (beta chain). V was pared by 4 bases and J by 5 bases, with 7 bases of the junction left unmatched. The CDR3 consists of 15 residues. Germline V gives CDR1 SGHDN, CDR2 FVKESK. This sample was included in a study of T cell changes during pregnancy in multiple sclerosis. Assay used: immunoSEQ multiplex PCR; TCRdb lists only in-frame clones, some missing. The table lists tens of thousands of clones, 90% to 95% of them singletons, with about 0.45% in the top ten. The sample here was CD4+ T cells from peripheral blood mononuclear cells, taken before pregnancy. The clonotype originates from a female donor with multiple sclerosis, enrolled in a pregnancy study. This sequence joins TRBV14 and TRBJ2-5; 10 positions agree with TRBD1. The CDR3, as DNA: TGTGCCAGCAGCCGCCGGACAGGGGGTTTTGAGACCCAGTACTTC. It translates to CASSRRTGGFETQYF.